This T cell receptor beta chain was sequenced during a study of OX40 agonist ivuxolimab in advanced cancers. Looking at the study overall: In this trial design, patients received ivuxolimab intravenously at 0.01 to 10 mg/kg every 2 weeks. Study findings and constraints: Nonresponders included some who also had low normalized T-cell clonal expansion. Mean expanded clone counts were higher in CD8+ than CD4+ T cells.

As concerns this clone: The antigen is unknown.

V lost 2 bases and J lost 4; bases outside the gene matches: 5. The V gene's germline CDR1 is SGHRS and CDR2 YFSETQ. This CDR3 region has 14 residues. Produced via immunoSEQ multiplex PCR; TCRdb's table is partial and in-frame only. The data hold tens of thousands of clones, with 70% to 90% observed a single time. This rearrangement joins TRBV5-1 to TRBJ2-5; TRBD2 aligns across 7 bases. The specimen comprised CD4+ or CD8+ T cells sorted from blood, sampled in a trial of the OX40 agonist ivuxolimab. This clonotype was obtained from an adult with an advanced solid tumor such as melanoma, head and neck, liver or kidney cancer. CDR3: CASSLRTSLETQYF. The CDR3 DNA is TGCGCCAGCAGCTTACGGACTAGTCTAGAGACCCAGTACTTC.